These T cell receptor beta chains were read from a single sample in a study of blood T cell repertoires in COVID-19. TCRdb's table, derived via immunoSEQ multiplex PCR, lists solely in-frame clones and lacks some. This repertoire shows nearly 110,000 clones, 88% found once; its top ten account for around 7%. Sequencing used peripheral blood. These receptors came from a man aged 45-60 years with active or convalescent COVID-19. Each CDR3 is given with its conserved first and last residue. A D gene is named only where the DNA matches it firmly. Some rows mark clone size as missing; the rest say once, few, many or name a class of expanded clone.

v_gene,abundance,len,d_gene,j_gene,CDR3nt,CDR3aa
TRBV6-1,once,16,-,TRBJ1-2,TGTGCCAGCAGTGGCGGCCGGGACACAGGCCGCTATGGCTACACCTTC,CASSGGRDTGRYGYTF
TRBV28,-,15,TRBD1,TRBJ1-2,TGTGCCAGCAGCTGGGACAGTCTCGGTAACTATGGCTACACCTTC,CASSWDSLGNYGYTF
TRBV27,-,14,-,TRBJ1-5,TGTGCCAGCAGTTTAGGGTGGGCCAATCAGCCCCAGCATTTT,CASSLGWANQPQHF
TRBV5-4,-,16,TRBD2,TRBJ2-2,TGTGCCAGCAGCTTGGGGGGACTAGCAGTCACCGGGGAGCTGTTTTTT,CASSLGGLAVTGELFF
TRBV10-3,-,14,TRBD2,TRBJ2-1,TGTGCCGTCTCCTTAGCGGGGGGGTACAATGAGCAGTTCTTC,CAVSLAGGYNEQFF
TRBV21-1,-,17,-,TRBJ1-2,TGTGCCAGCAGCAAAGGGGGTCCTGGGCAGGGGAGTGCTGGCTACACCTTC,CASSKGGPGQGSAGYTF
TRBV28,-,12,-,TRBJ2-3,TGTGCCACGCGGGAAAACACAGATACGCAGTATTTT,CATRENTDTQYF
TRBV29-1,once,17,TRBD2,TRBJ2-1,TGCAGCGTACCCGGGACTAGCGGGAGGTGGTCCTACAATGAGCAGTTCTTC,CSVPGTSGRWSYNEQFF
TRBV25-1,-,16,TRBD1,TRBJ2-7,TGTGCCAGCAGTGGCCCCGGACAGGGGCCTTCCTACGAGCAGTACTTC,CASSGPGQGPSYEQYF
TRBV5-1,-,13,TRBD1,TRBJ1-2,TGCGCCAGCAGCTTGGGGACAGGATTTGGCTACACCTTC,CASSLGTGFGYTF
TRBV6-5,-,15,TRBD2,TRBJ2-7,TGTGCCAGCAGTCGGACTAGCGGGAATACCTACGAGCAGTACTTC,CASSRTSGNTYEQYF
TRBV5-1,-,13,TRBD1,TRBJ1-1,TGCGCCAGCAGCCCTGGACAGGGGGGTGAAGCTTTCTTT,CASSPGQGGEAFF
TRBV19,-,12,-,TRBJ2-1,TGTGCCAGTAGTAACAGACACAATGAGCAGTTCTTC,CASSNRHNEQFF
TRBV7-9,-,15,-,TRBJ2-7,TGTGCCAGCAGCTTAAGTGGGGGCGCCCCCTACGAGCAGTACTTC,CASSLSGGAPYEQYF
TRBV5-1,-,16,TRBD2,TRBJ2-3,TGCGCCAGCAGCTTTTTAGCGGGAAGGATAACAGATACGCAGTATTTT,CASSFLAGRITDTQYF
TRBV13,once,16,TRBD2,TRBJ2-1,TGTGCCAGCAGCCCGGGACTAGCGGGTTTCTACAATGAGCAGTTCTTC,CASSPGLAGFYNEQFF